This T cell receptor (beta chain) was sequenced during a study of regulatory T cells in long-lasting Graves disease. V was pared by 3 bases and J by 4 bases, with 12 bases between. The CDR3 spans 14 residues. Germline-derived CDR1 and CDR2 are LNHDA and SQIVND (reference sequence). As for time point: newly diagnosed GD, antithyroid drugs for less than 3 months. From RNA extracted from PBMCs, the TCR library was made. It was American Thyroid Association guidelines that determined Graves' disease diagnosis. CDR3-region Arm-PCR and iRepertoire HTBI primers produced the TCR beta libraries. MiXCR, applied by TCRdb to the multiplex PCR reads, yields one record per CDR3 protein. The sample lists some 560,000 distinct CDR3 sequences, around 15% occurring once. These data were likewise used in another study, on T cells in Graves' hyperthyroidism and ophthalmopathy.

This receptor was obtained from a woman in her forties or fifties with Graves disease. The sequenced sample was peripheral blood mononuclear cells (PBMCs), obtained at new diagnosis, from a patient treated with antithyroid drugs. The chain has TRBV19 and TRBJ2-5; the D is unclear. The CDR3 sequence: CASSISDARETQYF. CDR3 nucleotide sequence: TGTGCCAGTAGTATTTCGGACGCTCGAGAGACCCAGTACTTC.